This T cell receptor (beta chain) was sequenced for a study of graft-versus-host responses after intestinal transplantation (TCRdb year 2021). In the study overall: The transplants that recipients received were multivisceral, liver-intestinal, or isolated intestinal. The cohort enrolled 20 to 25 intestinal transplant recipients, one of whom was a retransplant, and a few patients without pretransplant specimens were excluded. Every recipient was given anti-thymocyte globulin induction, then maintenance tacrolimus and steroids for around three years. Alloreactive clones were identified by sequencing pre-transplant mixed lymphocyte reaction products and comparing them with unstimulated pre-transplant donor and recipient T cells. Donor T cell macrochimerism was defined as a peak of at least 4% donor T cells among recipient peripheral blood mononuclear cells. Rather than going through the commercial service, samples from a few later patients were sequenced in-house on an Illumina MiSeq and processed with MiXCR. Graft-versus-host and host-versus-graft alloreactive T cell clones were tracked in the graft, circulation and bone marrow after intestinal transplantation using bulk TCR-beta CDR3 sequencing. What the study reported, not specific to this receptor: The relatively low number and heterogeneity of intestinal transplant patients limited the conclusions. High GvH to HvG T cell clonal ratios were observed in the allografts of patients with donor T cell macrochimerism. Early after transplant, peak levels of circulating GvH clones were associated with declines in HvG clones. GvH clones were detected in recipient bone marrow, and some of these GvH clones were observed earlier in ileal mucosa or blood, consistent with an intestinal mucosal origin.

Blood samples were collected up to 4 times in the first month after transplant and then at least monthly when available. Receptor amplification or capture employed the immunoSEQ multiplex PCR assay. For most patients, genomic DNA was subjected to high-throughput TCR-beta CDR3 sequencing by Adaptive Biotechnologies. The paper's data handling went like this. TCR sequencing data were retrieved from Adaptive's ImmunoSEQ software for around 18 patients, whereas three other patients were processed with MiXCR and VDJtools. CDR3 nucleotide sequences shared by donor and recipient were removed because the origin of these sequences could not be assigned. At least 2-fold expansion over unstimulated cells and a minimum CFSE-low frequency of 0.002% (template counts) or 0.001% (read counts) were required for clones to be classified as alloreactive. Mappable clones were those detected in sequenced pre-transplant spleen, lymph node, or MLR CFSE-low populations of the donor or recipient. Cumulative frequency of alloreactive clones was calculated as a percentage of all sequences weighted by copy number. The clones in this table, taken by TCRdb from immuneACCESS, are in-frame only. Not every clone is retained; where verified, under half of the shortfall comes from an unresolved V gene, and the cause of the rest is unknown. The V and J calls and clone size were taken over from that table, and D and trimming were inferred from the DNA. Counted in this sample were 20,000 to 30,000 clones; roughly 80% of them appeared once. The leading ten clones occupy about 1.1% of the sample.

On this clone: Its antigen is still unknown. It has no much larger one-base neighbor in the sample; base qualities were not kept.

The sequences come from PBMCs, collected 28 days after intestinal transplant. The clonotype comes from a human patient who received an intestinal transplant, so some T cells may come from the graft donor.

The nucleotide sequence reads TGTGCTAGTGGTTTGGGAGCGACAGGGTGGTATAATCAGCCCCAGCATTTT. Its amino acids are CASGLGATGWYNQPQHF. Recombination linked TRBV12-5 to TRBJ1-5, and 7 junction bases match TRBD1. CDR1 LGHNT and CDR2 FRNRAP are derived from the germline V gene. CDR3 length: 17 amino acids, cysteine to phenylalanine. The kept DNA is CDR3 alone, 51 bases in frame from the first base. Unmatched junction bases come to 10, with V trimmed by 1 base and J by 4 bases.